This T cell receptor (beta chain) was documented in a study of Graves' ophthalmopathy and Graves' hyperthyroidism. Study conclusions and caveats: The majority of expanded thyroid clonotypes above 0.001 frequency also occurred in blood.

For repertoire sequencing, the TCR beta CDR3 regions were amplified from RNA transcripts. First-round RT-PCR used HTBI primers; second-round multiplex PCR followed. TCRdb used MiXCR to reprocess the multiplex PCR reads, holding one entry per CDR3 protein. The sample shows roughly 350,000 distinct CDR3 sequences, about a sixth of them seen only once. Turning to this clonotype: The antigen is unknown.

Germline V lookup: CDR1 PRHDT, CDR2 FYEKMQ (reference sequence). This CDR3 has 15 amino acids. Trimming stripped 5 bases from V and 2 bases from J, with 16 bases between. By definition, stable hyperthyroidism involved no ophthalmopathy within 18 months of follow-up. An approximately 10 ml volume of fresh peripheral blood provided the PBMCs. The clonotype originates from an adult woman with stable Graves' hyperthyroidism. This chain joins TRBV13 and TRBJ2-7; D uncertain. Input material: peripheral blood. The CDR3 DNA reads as TGTGCCAGCAGCCAAGGCCTTTCAATGGCCTACGAGCAGTACTTC. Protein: CASSQGLSMAYEQYF. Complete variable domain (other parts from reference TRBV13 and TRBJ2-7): AAGVIQSPRHLIKEKRETATLKCYPIPRHDTVYWYQQGPGQDPQFLISFYEKMQSDKGSIPDRFSAQQFSDYHSELNMSSLELGDSALYFCASSQGLSMAYEQYFGPGTRLTVT.